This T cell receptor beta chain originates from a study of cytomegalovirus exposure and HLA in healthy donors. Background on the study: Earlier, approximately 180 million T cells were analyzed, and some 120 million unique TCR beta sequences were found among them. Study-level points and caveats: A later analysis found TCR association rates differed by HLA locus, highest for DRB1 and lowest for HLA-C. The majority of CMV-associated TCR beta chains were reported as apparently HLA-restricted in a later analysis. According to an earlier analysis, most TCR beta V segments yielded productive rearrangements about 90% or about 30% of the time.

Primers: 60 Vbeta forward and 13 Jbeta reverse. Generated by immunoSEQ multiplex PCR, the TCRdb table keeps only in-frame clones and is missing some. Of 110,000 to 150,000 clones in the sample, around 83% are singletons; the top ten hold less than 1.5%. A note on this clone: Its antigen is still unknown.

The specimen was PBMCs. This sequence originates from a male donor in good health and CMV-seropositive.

CDR3 amino acids: CASIKLAVPSEQYF. The CDR3 nucleotides are TGTGCCAGCATAAAACTAGCGGTGCCCTCTGAGCAGTACTTC. The V and J genes are TRBV2 and TRBJ2-7; 8 bases fit TRBD2. CDR1 is SNHLY and CDR2 is FYNNEI in the germline V gene. V gave up 7 bases and J gave up 7 bases; unmatched junction bases: 12. This CDR3 is 14 amino acids long. Complete variable domain (other parts from reference TRBV2 and TRBJ2-7): EPEVTQTPSHQVTQMGQEVILRCVPISNHLYFYWYRQILGQKVEFLVSFYNNEISEKSEIFDDQFSVERPDGSNFTLKIRSTKLEDSAMYFCASIKLAVPSEQYFGPGTRLTVT.